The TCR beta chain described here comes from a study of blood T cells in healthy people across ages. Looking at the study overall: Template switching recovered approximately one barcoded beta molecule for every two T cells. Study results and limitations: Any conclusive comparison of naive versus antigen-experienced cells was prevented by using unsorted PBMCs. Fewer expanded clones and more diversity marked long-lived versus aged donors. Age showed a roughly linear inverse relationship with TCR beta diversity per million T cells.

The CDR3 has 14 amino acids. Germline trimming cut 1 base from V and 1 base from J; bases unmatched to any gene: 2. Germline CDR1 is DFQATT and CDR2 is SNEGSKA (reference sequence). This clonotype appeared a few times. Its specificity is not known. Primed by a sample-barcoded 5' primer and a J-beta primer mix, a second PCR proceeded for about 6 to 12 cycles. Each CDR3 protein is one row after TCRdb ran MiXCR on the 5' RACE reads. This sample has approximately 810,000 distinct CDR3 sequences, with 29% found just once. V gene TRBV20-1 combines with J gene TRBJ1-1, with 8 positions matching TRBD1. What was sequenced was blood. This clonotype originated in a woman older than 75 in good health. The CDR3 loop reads CSARGGTGNTEAFF. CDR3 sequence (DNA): TGCAGTGCTAGAGGGGGGACAGGGAACACTGAAGCTTTCTTT.